This TCR beta chain was sequenced in a study of blood T cell repertoires in COVID-19. TCRdb's copy holds only in-frame clones and misses some; the assay was immunoSEQ multiplex PCR. The table lists 200,000 to 300,000 clones, 81% of them singletons. The receptor's source is an elderly woman with COVID-19, enrolled during active disease. Sample: peripheral blood.

Here the CDR3 reads CASSQGTGKQPQHF. The DNA of the CDR3 is TGTGCCAGCAGCCAAGGCACAGGGAAACAGCCCCAGCATTTT. V is TRBV3-1 (or the pseudogene TRBV3-2) and J is TRBJ1-5; the D gene is possibly TRBD1 (6 bases). The V gene lost 1 base and the J gene lost 7 bases, with 11 bases spanning the gap. The CDR3 length is 14 residues. Germline loops: CDR1 LGHDT, CDR2 YNNKEL (reference sequence).